The 3 T cell receptor beta chains below come from one sample, sequenced in a study of memory CD4+ T cells and cytomegalovirus serostatus (dated by TCRdb to between 2018 and 2021). Receptor libraries were prepared by the immunoSEQ multiplex PCR assay. TCRdb obtained this table from immuneACCESS and retained in-frame rearrangements with V and J assigned. These tables miss some clones; where compared with another copy, unresolved V genes account for less than half of the shortfall, and the remainder is unexplained. This sample has 40,000 to 45,000 clones in its table, and 79% of those were observed once. Approximately 0.79% of the sample rests with the top ten. Single viable CD3+CD4+CD8-CD45RO+ cells were sorted as memory CD4+ T cells on a FACSAria II. The material sequenced was memory CD4+ T cells from blood. These receptors came from an adult in good health and CMV-seronegative.

This rearrangement joins TRBV5-1 to TRBJ1-6; maybe TRBD1 (5 bases). V shed 6 bases and J shed 10 bases, with 17 bases lying between them. Germline loops: CDR1 SGHRS, CDR2 YFSETQ. This CDR3 comprises 14 residues. The CDR3 is CASTLHRGDSPLHF. CDR3 sequence (DNA): TGCGCCAGCACCCTCCATCGGGGGGACTCACCCCTCCACTTT.

The chain employs TRBV7-2 and TRBJ1-3; D ambiguous. The CDR3 is 17 amino acids. V was shortened by 3 bases and J by 0 bases, with 15 bases between the two germline ends. Germline V gene data show CDR1 as SGHTA and CDR2 as FQGNSA. CDR3 nucleotide sequence: TGTGCCAGCAGCTTCCAGCATACTTCCTTCTCTGGAAACACCATATATTTT. Translation gives CASSFQHTSFSGNTIYF.

This clone was found a few times. This chain joins TRBV20-1 and TRBJ1-1, with D hard to call. V was shortened by 0 bases and J by 8 bases, with 7 bases between the two germline ends. CDR3 length: 11 residues. Per germline, CDR1 DFQATT and CDR2 SNEGSKA (reference sequence). The CDR3 loop is CSARDTSEAFF. The CDR3 DNA reads TGCAGTGCTAGAGATACATCGGAAGCTTTCTTT.